These T cell receptor beta chains were read from a single sample in a study of blood T cell repertoires in COVID-19. The protocol was immunoSEQ multiplex PCR, while the TCRdb copy is restricted to in-frame clones and leaves out a portion. The repertoire holds hundreds of thousands of clones, approximately 90% seen once, with approximately 1.5% in the top ten. The specimen was PBMCs or T cells enriched from blood (not recorded which). The receptor set was obtained from a woman between 18 and 30 years old who had been exposed to COVID-19. Each CDR3 is given with its conserved first and last residue. A D gene is named only where the DNA matches it firmly. Rows may omit the clone size; those that give it use once, few, many or a size class.

J gene	V gene	D gene	clone size	CDR3 protein	CDR3 DNA
TRBJ1-6	TRBV11-2	TRBD1	NA	CASRLGQGNSPLHF	TGTGCCAGCAGGCTAGGACAGGGTAATTCACCCCTCCACTTT
TRBJ2-7	TRBV6-1	TRBD2	NA	CASSERLAGGPYEQYF	TGTGCCAGCAGTGAAAGGCTAGCGGGGGGGCCCTACGAGCAGTACTTC
TRBJ1-2	TRBV5-4	NA	NA	CASSFSGRDYGYTF	TGTGCCAGCAGCTTTTCGGGGAGGGACTATGGCTACACCTTC
TRBJ2-7	TRBV3-1/TRBV3-2	NA	NA	CASSQNLGRAYEQYF	TGTGCCAGCAGCCAAAATCTTGGGCGCGCCTACGAGCAGTACTTC
TRBJ2-7	TRBV29-1	NA	NA	CSVPGTSLDEQYF	TGCAGCGTGCCTGGTACTAGTCTCGACGAGCAGTACTTC
TRBJ2-7	TRBV4-2	TRBD2	NA	CASSPGTSGRLFYEQYF	TGTGCCAGCAGCCCCGGGACTAGCGGGAGACTGTTCTACGAGCAGTACTTC
TRBJ2-7	TRBV6-1	TRBD2	NA	CASSKGTSGTSGGLYEQYF	TGTGCCAGCAGTAAAGGGACTAGCGGGACCAGTGGGGGTTTATACGAGCAGTACTTC
TRBJ1-1	TRBV29-1	TRBD1	NA	CSVEDFGQGQVEAFF	TGCAGCGTTGAAGACTTCGGACAGGGCCAGGTTGAAGCTTTCTTT
TRBJ1-2	TRBV18	TRBD1	NA	CASSPTGEAYGYTF	TGTGCCAGCTCACCAACAGGGGAGGCCTATGGCTACACCTTC
TRBJ2-1	TRBV2	NA	NA	CASKFVEDEQFF	TGTGCCAGCAAGTTCGTAGAAGATGAGCAGTTCTTC
TRBJ2-2	TRBV7-9	TRBD1	NA	CASSLIPGQENTGELFF	TGTGCCAGCAGCCTTATCCCGGGACAGGAGAACACCGGGGAGCTGTTTTTT
TRBJ2-5	TRBV7-9	TRBD2	few	CASSSPSGEETQYF	TGTGCCAGCAGCTCCCCTAGCGGGGAAGAGACCCAGTACTTC
TRBJ2-7	TRBV14	TRBD1	NA	CASSLPGQGFYEQYF	TGTGCCAGCTCCCTTCCGGGACAGGGATTTTACGAGCAGTACTTC
TRBJ2-7	TRBV7-2	TRBD2	NA	CASSQSGTSGGRQYF	TGTGCCAGCAGCCAATCTGGGACTAGCGGGGGACGGCAGTACTTC
TRBJ2-3	TRBV4-1	TRBD2	many	CASSQSSGGGDTQYF	TGCGCCAGCAGCCAATCCAGCGGGGGCGGGGATACGCAGTATTTT
TRBJ2-5	TRBV28	NA	once	CASSSTGFIETQYF	TGTGCCAGCAGTTCAACAGGGTTCATAGAGACCCAGTACTTC
TRBJ1-2	TRBV5-1	TRBD1	NA	CASSPETGGRAYGYTF	TGCGCCAGCAGCCCTGAGACAGGGGGCAGGGCCTATGGCTACACCTTC
TRBJ2-1	TRBV3-1/TRBV3-2	NA	few	CASSQDSAGPEQFF	TGTGCCAGCAGCCAAGATTCGGCGGGGCCGGAGCAGTTCTTC
TRBJ2-7	TRBV5-1	TRBD1	NA	CASSSPETGTGFEQYF	TGCGCCAGCAGCTCTCCCGAAACCGGGACAGGGTTCGAGCAGTACTTC
TRBJ2-7	TRBV27	TRBD2	NA	CASSSASGRVVSSEQYF	TGTGCCAGCAGTTCCGCTAGCGGGAGGGTTGTCAGTAGCGAGCAGTACTTC
TRBJ2-6	TRBV19	TRBD1	NA	CASSGDRGLGANVLTF	TGTGCCAGTAGTGGGGACAGGGGGCTTGGGGCCAACGTCCTGACTTTC
TRBJ2-2	TRBV7-9	NA	NA	CASSLLSGTPRDTGELFF	TGTGCCAGCAGCTTACTCTCCGGGACACCCAGGGACACCGGGGAGCTGTTTTTT
TRBJ2-7	TRBV7-8	NA	NA	CASSLDYAVSYEQYF	TGTGCCAGCAGCTTAGATTACGCAGTCTCCTACGAGCAGTACTTC
TRBJ2-7	TRBV25-1	TRBD1	NA	CASDPGTGLREQYF	TGTGCCAGCGACCCCGGGACAGGGCTTCGCGAGCAGTACTTC
TRBJ1-2	TRBV4-3	TRBD1	NA	CASSQGTGVNYGYTF	TGCGCCAGCAGCCAAGGGACAGGGGTTAACTATGGCTACACCTTC
TRBJ2-7	TRBV4-1	TRBD2	NA	CASSQASGDSYEQYF	TGCGCCAGCAGCCAAGCCAGCGGGGACTCCTACGAGCAGTACTTC
TRBJ2-6	TRBV19	TRBD1	once	CASRPGGAGANVLTF	TGTGCCAGCCGGCCAGGGGGTGCTGGGGCCAACGTCCTGACTTTC
TRBJ1-4	TRBV21-1	NA	NA	CASSKVTGRDEKLFF	TGTGCCAGCAGCAAAGTTACAGGACGGGATGAAAAACTGTTTTTT
TRBJ1-5	TRBV18	TRBD1	NA	CASSPRKTGNQPQHF	TGTGCCAGCTCACCAAGGAAGACAGGGAATCAGCCCCAGCATTTT
TRBJ1-6	TRBV7-9	NA	NA	CASGPPNAVYNSPLHF	TGTGCCAGCGGCCCACCAAACGCCGTTTATAATTCACCCCTCCACTTT
TRBJ2-7	TRBV6-1	NA	NA	CASSEGAGSVQYF	TGTGCCAGCAGTGAAGGAGCGGGCTCCGTGCAGTACTTC
TRBJ2-3	TRBV5-4	TRBD1	NA	CASSLPPGQPDTDTQYF	TGTGCCAGCAGCTTGCCCCCGGGACAGCCAGACACAGATACGCAGTATTTT
TRBJ2-3	TRBV19	TRBD2	NA	CASSIRSGGGTDTQYF	TGTGCCAGTAGTATTCGTAGCGGGGGGGGCACAGATACGCAGTATTTT
TRBJ1-3	TRBV4-3	NA	NA	CASSQDHQAVYGNTIYF	TGCGCCAGCAGCCAAGATCACCAGGCCGTTTATGGAAACACCATATATTTT
TRBJ1-4	TRBV6-5	NA	once	CASSTGWRVNEKLFF	TGTGCCAGCAGTACCGGTTGGAGGGTTAATGAAAAACTGTTTTTT
TRBJ2-1	TRBV19	TRBD2	NA	CASSIAGGLYNEQFF	TGTGCCAGTAGTATAGCGGGAGGGCTGTACAATGAGCAGTTCTTC
TRBJ1-1	TRBV6-2/TRBV6-3	NA	NA	CASSYSPTSSVNTEAFF	TGTGCCAGCAGTTATTCCCCCACAAGCAGCGTTAACACTGAAGCTTTCTTT
TRBJ2-1	TRBV5-4	TRBD1	NA	CASSGEPDRYNEQFF	TGTGCCAGCAGCGGGGAACCGGACAGGTACAATGAGCAGTTCTTC
TRBJ2-2	TRBV6-4	NA	NA	CASSGQSFSGELFF	TGTGCCAGCAGTGGACAGTCCTTTTCCGGGGAGCTGTTTTTT
TRBJ2-1	TRBV9	TRBD2	NA	CASSARLADNNEQFF	TGTGCCAGCAGTGCTCGACTAGCGGACAACAATGAGCAGTTCTTC
TRBJ1-1	TRBV18	NA	once	CASSPVASNTEAFF	TGTGCCAGCTCACCGGTCGCCAGTAACACTGAAGCTTTCTTT
TRBJ2-2	TRBV7-9	NA	NA	CASSRLRTAPGELFF	TGTGCCAGCAGCCGACTCCGGACAGCCCCCGGGGAGCTGTTTTTT
TRBJ1-5	TRBV4-2	NA	once	CASSQTPAGPNQPQHF	TGTGCCAGCAGCCAAACCCCGGCAGGGCCAAATCAGCCCCAGCATTTT
TRBJ2-5	TRBV12-3/TRBV12-4	TRBD1	NA	CASRLDRDETQYF	TGTGCCAGCAGGCTTGACAGGGACGAGACCCAGTACTTC
TRBJ2-1	TRBV19	TRBD2	NA	CASSSTSGNEQFF	TGTGCCAGTAGTTCGACTAGCGGCAATGAGCAGTTCTTC
TRBJ2-7	TRBV2	TRBD2	NA	CASRGGSGTYEQYF	TGTGCCAGCAGGGGGGGTAGCGGGACCTACGAGCAGTACTTC
TRBJ1-1	TRBV3-1/TRBV3-2	TRBD1	once	CASSQDGRTGKAFF	TGTGCCAGCAGCCAAGATGGGAGGACAGGGAAAGCTTTCTTT
TRBJ1-5	TRBV7-6	TRBD1	NA	CASSLAGDRASIMAQHF	TGTGCCAGCAGCTTAGCAGGGGACAGGGCCTCGATCATGGCCCAGCATTTT
TRBJ2-2	TRBV6-2/TRBV6-3	TRBD2	NA	CASSYQRGVGGELFF	TGTGCCAGCAGTTACCAGCGGGGGGTCGGCGGGGAGCTGTTTTTT
TRBJ1-4	TRBV4-1	NA	NA	CASSQDRRGWANEKLFF	TGCGCCAGCAGCCAAGATCGGCGGGGATGGGCTAATGAAAAACTGTTTTTT
TRBJ2-7	TRBV19	NA	NA	CASSQANSYEQYF	TGTGCCAGTAGTCAGGCCAACTCCTACGAGCAGTACTTC
TRBJ2-5	TRBV15	NA	NA	CATSSYQETQYF	TGTGCCACCAGTTCGTACCAAGAGACCCAGTACTTC
TRBJ2-1	TRBV4-2	TRBD2	NA	CASRGLAGNNEQFF	TGTGCCAGCAGGGGACTAGCGGGCAACAATGAGCAGTTCTTC
TRBJ2-5	TRBV10-2	TRBD2	NA	CASSESGTSGETQYF	TGCGCCAGCAGTGAGTCCGGGACTAGCGGAGAGACCCAGTACTTC
TRBJ2-7	TRBV24-1	TRBD1	once	CATSLSGQAKEQYF	TGTGCCACCAGTCTTTCGGGACAGGCTAAAGAGCAGTACTTC
TRBJ1-5	TRBV7-6	TRBD1	NA	CASSLAGAGGGNQPQHF	TGTGCCAGCAGCTTAGCGGGGGCAGGGGGCGGCAATCAGCCCCAGCATTTT
TRBJ1-1	TRBV28	NA	few	CASSFLGGTEAFF	TGTGCCAGCAGTTTTCTCGGGGGCACTGAAGCTTTCTTT
TRBJ1-2	TRBV5-4	NA	NA	CASSLGTDSYGYTF	TGTGCCAGCAGCTTGGGGACAGATTCTTATGGCTACACCTTC
TRBJ1-1	TRBV7-2	TRBD1	once	CASSLTDRGGTEAFF	TGTGCCAGCAGCCTTACGGACAGGGGAGGCACTGAAGCTTTCTTT
TRBJ1-6	TRBV4-1	NA	NA	CASSQDANSGLRSPLHF	TGCGCCAGCAGCCAAGATGCAAACAGCGGATTGCGATCACCCCTCCACTTT